The 5 T cell receptor beta chains reported below all come from one sample, sequenced in a study of CD8 T cells in ankylosing spondylitis. TCRdb called the 5' RACE reads again in MiXCR, with one record for every CDR3 protein. Of some 120,000 distinct CDR3 sequences listed, roughly 7.3% were seen once; the top ten hold 9.5% to 15%. Input material: blood, either unsorted or a sorted T cell fraction (not recorded which). The receptors were gathered from a male donor with ankylosing spondylitis or in good health (not recorded which).

This clonotype has a count of ten or more. The chain's CDR3 is CASEGGTGEQYF. Here the CDR3 DNA reads TGTGCCAGCGAGGGGGGGACGGGCGAGCAGTACTTC. V gene TRBV7-9 combines with J gene TRBJ2-7, with D maybe TRBD2 (7 bases). The CDR3 sequence is 12 residues long. Germline CDR1 and CDR2: SEHNR and FQNEAQ (reference sequence). Between the trimmed V and J ends, which lost 8 bases and 6 bases, there was a span of 14 bases.

This clonotype showed up many times. The chain carries TRBV7-2 and TRBJ2-2; 10 nucleotides match TRBD2. V trimming: 1 base; J trimming: 2 bases; junction bases outside the gene matches: 4. Germline V lookup: CDR1 SGHTA, CDR2 FQGNSA. This CDR3 is built from 17 residues. CDR3 protein: CASSLVSGGLNTGELFF. The CDR3 nucleotides read TGTGCCAGCAGCTTAGTTAGCGGGGGGCTCAACACCGGGGAGCTGTTTTTT. The full variable domain, with the rest looked up from reference TRBV7-2 and TRBJ2-2, is GAGVSQSPSNKVTEKGKDVELRCDPISGHTALYWYRQSLGQGLEFLIYFQGNSAPDKSGLPSDRFSAERTGGSVSTLTIQRTQQEDSAVYLCASSLVSGGLNTGELFFGEGSRLTVL.

This clonotype was observed at least ten times. This sequence joins TRBV7-3 and TRBJ2-1; 9 bases align to TRBD1. The germline V gene encodes CDR1 SGHTA and CDR2 FQGTGA. This CDR3 is 15 amino acids long. The V segment lost 2 bases and the J segment 4 bases; nucleotides outside the gene matches: 3. CDR3 loop: CASSLDGQGYNEQFF. The CDR3 DNA reads as TGTGCCAGCAGCTTAGATGGACAGGGGTACAATGAGCAGTTCTTC.

V and J are TRBV28 and TRBJ2-1; D call uncertain. Trimming shortened V by 5 bases and J by 5 bases, and 13 bases separated the two germline ends. The CDR3 extends over 14 amino acids. The germline V gene encodes CDR1 MDHEN and CDR2 SYDVKM. In DNA, the CDR3 is TGTGCCAGCAGTCCCAGTGGAATGGACAATGAGCAGTTCTTC. It yields the protein CASSPSGMDNEQFF.

This clonotype was counted at least ten times. V gene TRBV2 combines with J gene TRBJ2-2; D unclear. CDR1 SNHLY and CDR2 FYNNEI come from the germline V gene. The CDR3 contains 11 residues. V shed 8 bases and J shed 6 bases, with 7 bases lying between them. The CDR3 sequence: CASRDAGELFF. The CDR3 DNA is TGTGCCAGCCGAGACGCCGGGGAGCTGTTTTTT.